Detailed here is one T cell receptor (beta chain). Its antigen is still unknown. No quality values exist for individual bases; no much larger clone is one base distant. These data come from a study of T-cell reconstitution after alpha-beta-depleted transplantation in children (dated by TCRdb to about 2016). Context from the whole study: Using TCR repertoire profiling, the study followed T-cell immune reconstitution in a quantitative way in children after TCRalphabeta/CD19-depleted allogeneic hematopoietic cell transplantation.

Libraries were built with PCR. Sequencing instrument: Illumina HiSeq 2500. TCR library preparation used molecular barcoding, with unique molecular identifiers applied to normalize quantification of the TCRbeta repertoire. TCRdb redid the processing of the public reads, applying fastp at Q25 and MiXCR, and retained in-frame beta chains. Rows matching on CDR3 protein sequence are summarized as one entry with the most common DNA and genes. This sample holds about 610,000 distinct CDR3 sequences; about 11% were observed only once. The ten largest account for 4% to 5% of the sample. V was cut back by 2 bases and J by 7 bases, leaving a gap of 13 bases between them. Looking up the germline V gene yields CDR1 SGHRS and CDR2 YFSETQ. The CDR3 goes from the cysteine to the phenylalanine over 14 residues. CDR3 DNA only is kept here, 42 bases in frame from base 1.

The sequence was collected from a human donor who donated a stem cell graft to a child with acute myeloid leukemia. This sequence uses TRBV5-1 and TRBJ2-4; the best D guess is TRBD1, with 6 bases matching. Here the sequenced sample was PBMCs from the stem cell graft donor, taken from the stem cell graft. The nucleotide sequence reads TGCGCCAGCAGCTTCCGCACAGGGATTAACATTCAGTACTTC. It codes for CASSFRTGINIQYF.